Given below is one T cell receptor (beta chain) in context. In the original workflow: Estimated nucleated cell counts came from reference gene primer amplification. The repertoire was sequenced with immunoSEQ multiplex PCR; TCRdb's copy has only in-frame clones and lacks some. For V, J and clone size, that table is used; D and trimming come from the DNA. The sample comprises fewer than 130,000 clones, about 70% of which are singletons, and less than 10% rests with the top ten. This sample stems from a study of blood T cell repertoires in COVID-19. Background on the study: The origin of the acute and convalescent COVID-19 samples was the United States, Italy and Spain.

The CDR3 is made up of 15 amino acids. The V end lost 1 base, the J end lost 2 bases, and 11 bases lay between the germline ends. The germline V gene has CDR1 SGHTA and CDR2 FQGTGA. The source is an older woman with acute or convalescent COVID-19. Sample: peripheral blood. The J gene is TRBJ1-2, the V gene TRBV7-3, with a possible D match to TRBD1 (5 bases). The CDR3 nucleotides are TGTGCCAGCAGCTTAAGTGCAGGGAAGAACTATGGCTACACCTTC. This encodes CASSLSAGKNYGYTF.